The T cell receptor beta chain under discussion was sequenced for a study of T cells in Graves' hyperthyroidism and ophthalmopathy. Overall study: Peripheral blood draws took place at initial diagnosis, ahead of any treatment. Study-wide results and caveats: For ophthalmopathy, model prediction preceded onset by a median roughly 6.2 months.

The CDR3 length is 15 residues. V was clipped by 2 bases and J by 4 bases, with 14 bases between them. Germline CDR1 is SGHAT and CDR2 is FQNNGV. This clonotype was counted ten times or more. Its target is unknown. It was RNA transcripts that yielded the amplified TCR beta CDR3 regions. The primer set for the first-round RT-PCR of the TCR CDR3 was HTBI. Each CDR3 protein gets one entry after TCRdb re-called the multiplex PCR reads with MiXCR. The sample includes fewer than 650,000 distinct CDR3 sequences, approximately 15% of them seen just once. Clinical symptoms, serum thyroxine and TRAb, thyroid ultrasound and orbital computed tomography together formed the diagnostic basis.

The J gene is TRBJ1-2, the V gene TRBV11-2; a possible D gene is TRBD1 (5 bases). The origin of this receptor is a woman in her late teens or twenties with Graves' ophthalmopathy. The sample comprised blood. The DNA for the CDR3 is TGTGCCAGCAGCTTACGGCAGGGAATGATCTATGGCTACACCTTC. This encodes CASSLRQGMIYGYTF.